This T cell receptor (beta chain) was obtained from a study of T-cell memory formation after mild COVID-19. About the study: Clusters of TCRs were largely donor specific.

There are 14 residues in the CDR3. V was pared by 0 bases and J by 3 bases, with 10 bases between. In germline, CDR1 is SGDLS, CDR2 YYNGEE. Findings and caveats of the study: Proof of SARS-CoV-2 specificity was absent for the second-wave clones that crested on day 37.

TCRdb re-analysed the 5' RACE reads in MiXCR, keeping a single row per CDR3 protein. The data show roughly 300,000 distinct CDR3 sequences, with 8% to 9% seen just once and around a fifth held by the top ten. Details on this clonotype: Its antigen is undetermined.

The sample taken for sequencing was PBMCs or a T cell subset sorted from them (not recorded which). The origin of this receptor is a man younger than 35 who had mild COVID-19 (a few samples of this study predate the infection). Cell type and time point are not known. The chain uses TRBV9 and TRBJ2-7; no reliable D call. The CDR3 coding sequence is TGTGCCAGCAGCGTAGCCGGTCGAGACTACGAGCAGTACTTC. Translation gives CASSVAGRDYEQYF.